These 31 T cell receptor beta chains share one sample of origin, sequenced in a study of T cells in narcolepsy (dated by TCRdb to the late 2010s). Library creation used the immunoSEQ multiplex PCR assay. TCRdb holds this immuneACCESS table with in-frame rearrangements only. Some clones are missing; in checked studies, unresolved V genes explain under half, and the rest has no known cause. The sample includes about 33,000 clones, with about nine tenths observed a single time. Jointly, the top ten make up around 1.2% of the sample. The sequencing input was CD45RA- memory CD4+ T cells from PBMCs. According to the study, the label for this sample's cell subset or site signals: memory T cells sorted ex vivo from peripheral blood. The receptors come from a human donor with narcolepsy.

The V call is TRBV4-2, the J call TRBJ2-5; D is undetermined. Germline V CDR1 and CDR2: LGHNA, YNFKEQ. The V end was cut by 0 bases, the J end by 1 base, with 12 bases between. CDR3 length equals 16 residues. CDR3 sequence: CASSQDVSSGQETQYF. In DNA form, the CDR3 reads TGTGCCAGCAGCCAAGACGTCTCCAGTGGCCAAGAGACCCAGTACTTC.

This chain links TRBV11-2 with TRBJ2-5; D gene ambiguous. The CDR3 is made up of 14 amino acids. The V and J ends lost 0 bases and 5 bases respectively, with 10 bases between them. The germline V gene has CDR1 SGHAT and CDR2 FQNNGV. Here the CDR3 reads CASSLDIVRETQYF. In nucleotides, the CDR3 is TGTGCCAGCAGCTTAGACATAGTGAGGGAGACCCAGTACTTC.

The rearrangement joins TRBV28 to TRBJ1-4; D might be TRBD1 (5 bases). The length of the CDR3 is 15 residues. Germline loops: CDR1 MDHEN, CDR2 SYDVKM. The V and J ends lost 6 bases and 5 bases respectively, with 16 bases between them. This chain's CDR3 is CASSPSGRGNEKLFF. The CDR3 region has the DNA TGTGCCAGCAGCCCCTCCGGGAGGGGAAATGAAAAACTGTTTTTT.

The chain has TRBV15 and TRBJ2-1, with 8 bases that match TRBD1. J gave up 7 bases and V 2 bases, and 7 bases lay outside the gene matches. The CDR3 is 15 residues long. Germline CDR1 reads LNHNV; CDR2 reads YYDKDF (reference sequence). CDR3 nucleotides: TGTGCCACCAGCAGACAGGGGACAGGAAGTAATGAGCAGTTCTTC. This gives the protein CATSRQGTGSNEQFF.

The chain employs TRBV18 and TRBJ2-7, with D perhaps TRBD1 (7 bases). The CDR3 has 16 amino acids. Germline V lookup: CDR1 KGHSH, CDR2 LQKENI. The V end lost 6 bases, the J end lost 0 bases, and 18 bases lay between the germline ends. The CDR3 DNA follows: TGTGCCAGCTCGCCGCAGGGGGGACAGCACTCCTACGAGCAGTACTTC. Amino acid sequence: CASSPQGGQHSYEQYF.

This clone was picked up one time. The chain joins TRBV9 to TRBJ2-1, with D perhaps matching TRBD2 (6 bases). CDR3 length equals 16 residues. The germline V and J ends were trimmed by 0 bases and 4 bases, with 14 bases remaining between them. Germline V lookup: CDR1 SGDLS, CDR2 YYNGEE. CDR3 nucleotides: TGTGCCAGCAGCGTAGGGAGGGGCCCCCGGTACAATGAGCAGTTCTTC. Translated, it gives CASSVGRGPRYNEQFF.

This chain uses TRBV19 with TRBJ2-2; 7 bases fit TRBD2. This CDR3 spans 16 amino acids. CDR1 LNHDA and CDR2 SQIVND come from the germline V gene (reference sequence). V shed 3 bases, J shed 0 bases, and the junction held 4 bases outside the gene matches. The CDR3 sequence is CASSIRSGANTGELFF. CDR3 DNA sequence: TGTGCCAGTAGTATCAGGAGCGGGGCGAACACCGGGGAGCTGTTTTTT.

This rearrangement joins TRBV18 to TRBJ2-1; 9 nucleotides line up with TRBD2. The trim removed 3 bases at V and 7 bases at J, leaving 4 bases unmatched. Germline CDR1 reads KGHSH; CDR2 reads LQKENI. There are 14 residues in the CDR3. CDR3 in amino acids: CASSPGLALNEQFF. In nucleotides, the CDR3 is TGTGCCAGCTCACCGGGACTAGCCCTTAATGAGCAGTTCTTC.

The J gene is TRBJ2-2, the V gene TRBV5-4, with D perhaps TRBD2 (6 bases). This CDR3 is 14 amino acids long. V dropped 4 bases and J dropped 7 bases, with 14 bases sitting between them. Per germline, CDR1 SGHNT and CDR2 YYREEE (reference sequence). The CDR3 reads CASSQGGFNGELFF. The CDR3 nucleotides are TGTGCCAGCAGCCAGGGAGGTTTTAACGGGGAGCTGTTTTTT. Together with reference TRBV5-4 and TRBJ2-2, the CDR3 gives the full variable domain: ETGVTQSPTHLIKTRGQQVTLRCSSQSGHNTVSWYQQALGQGPQFIFQYYREEENGRGNFPPRFSGLQFPNYSSELNVNALELDDSALYLCASSQGGFNGELFFGEGSRLTVL.

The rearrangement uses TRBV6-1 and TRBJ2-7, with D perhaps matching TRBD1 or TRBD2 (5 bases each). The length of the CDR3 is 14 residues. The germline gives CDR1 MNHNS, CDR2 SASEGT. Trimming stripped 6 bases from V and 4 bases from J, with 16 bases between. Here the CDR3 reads CASSRDGKRYEQYF. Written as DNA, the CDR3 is TGTGCCAGCAGCCGGGACGGTAAACGATACGAGCAGTACTTC.

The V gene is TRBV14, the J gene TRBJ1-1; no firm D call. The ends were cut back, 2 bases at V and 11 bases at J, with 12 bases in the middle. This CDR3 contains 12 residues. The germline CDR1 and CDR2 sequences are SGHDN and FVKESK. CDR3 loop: CASSQLPGSAFF. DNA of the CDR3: TGTGCCAGCAGCCAACTCCCTGGCTCGGCTTTCTTT.

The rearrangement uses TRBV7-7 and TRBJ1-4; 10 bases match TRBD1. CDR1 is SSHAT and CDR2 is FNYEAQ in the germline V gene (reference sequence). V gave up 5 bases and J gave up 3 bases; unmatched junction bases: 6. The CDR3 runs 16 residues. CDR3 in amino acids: CASSMGQGRANEKLFF. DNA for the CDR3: TGTGCCAGCAGCATGGGACAGGGGAGGGCTAATGAAAAACTGTTTTTT.

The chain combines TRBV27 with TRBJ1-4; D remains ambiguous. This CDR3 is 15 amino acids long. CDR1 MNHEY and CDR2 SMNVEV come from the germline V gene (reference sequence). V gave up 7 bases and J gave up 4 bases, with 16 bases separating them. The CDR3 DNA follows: TGTGCCAGCACTCGACACTTTCTGGGTAATGAAAAACTGTTTTTT. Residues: CASTRHFLGNEKLFF.

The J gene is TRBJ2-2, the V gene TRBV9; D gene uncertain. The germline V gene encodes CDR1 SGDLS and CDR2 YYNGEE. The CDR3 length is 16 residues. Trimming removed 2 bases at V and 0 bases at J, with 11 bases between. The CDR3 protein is CASSVRGDPNTGELFF. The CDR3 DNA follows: TGTGCCAGCAGCGTCCGTGGGGATCCGAACACCGGGGAGCTGTTTTTT.

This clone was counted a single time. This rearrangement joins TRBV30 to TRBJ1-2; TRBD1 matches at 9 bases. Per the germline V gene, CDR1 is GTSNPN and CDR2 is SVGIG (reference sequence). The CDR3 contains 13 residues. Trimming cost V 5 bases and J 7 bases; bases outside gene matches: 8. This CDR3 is CAWDPGQGFGYTF. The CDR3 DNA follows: TGTGCCTGGGACCCGGGACAGGGCTTTGGCTACACCTTC.

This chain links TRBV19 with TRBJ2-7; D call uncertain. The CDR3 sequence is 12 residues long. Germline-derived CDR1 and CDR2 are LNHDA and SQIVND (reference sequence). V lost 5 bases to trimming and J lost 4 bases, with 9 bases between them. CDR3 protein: CASSDRGYEQYF. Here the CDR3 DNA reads TGTGCCAGTAGTGATCGTGGGTACGAGCAGTACTTC.

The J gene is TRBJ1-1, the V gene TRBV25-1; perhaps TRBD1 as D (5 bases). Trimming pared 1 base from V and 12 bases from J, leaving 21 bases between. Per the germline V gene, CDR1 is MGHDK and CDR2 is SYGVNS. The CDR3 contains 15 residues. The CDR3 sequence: CASSELGWGFPEPFF. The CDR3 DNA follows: TGTGCCAGCAGTGAATTAGGATGGGGCTTCCCGGAACCTTTCTTT.

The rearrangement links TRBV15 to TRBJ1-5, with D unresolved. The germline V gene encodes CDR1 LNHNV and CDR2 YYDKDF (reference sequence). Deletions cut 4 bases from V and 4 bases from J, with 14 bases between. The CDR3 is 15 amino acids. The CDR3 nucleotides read TGTGCCACCAGCACTAGTGAATTACGTAATCAGCCCCAGCATTTT. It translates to CATSTSELRNQPQHF.

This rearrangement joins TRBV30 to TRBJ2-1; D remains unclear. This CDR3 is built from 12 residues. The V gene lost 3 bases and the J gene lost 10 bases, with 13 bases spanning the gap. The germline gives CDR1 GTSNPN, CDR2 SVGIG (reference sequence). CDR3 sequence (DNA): TGTGCCTGGAGCAGACCGGGCTCGGAGCAGTTCTTC. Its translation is CAWSRPGSEQFF.

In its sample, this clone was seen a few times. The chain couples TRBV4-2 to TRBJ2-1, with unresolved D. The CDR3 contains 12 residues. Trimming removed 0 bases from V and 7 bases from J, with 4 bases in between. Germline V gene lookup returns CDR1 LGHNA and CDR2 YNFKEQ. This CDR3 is CASSQDTNEQFF. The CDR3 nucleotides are TGTGCCAGCAGCCAAGATACAAATGAGCAGTTCTTC.

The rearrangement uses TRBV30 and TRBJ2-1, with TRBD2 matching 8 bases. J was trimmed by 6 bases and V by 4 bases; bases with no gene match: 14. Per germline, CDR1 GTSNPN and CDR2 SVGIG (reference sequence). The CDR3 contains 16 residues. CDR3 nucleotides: TGTGCCTGGATGCCAGCGGGAGAAGTCGGTGGCAATGAGCAGTTCTTC. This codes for CAWMPAGEVGGNEQFF.

Written as DNA, the CDR3 is TGTGCCAGCAGCTTTCGTCTGGGTTCGTCCGGGGAGCTGTTTTTT. Translation: CASSFRLGSSGELFF. This chain connects TRBV7-9 to TRBJ2-2; D remains ambiguous. Trimming removed 3 bases from V and 6 bases from J, with 14 bases in between. In germline, CDR1 is SEHNR, CDR2 FQNEAQ (reference sequence). This CDR3 is 15 amino acids long.

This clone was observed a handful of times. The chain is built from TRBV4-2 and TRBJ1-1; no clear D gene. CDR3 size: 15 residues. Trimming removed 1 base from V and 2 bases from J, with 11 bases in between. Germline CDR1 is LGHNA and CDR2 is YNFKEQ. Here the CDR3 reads CASSQVTRVNTEAFF. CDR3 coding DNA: TGTGCCAGCAGCCAAGTAACAAGGGTTAACACTGAAGCTTTCTTT.

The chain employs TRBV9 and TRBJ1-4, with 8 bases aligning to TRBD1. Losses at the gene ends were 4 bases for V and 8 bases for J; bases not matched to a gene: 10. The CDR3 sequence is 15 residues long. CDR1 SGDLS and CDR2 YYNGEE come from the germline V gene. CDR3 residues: CASSFGQGGKEKLFF. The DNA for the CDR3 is TGTGCCAGCAGCTTTGGACAGGGTGGTAAGGAAAAACTGTTTTTT.

The CDR3 DNA follows: TGTGCCAGCAGCTTACGAGGACAGGGGTTGGGTAACAATGAGCAGTTCTTC. It is translated as CASSLRGQGLGNNEQFF. The rearrangement links TRBV7-2 to TRBJ2-1; 9 bases line up with TRBD1. The germline gives CDR1 SGHTA, CDR2 FQGNSA. There are 17 residues in the CDR3. V lost 2 bases, J lost 5 bases, and 10 bases stayed unmatched.

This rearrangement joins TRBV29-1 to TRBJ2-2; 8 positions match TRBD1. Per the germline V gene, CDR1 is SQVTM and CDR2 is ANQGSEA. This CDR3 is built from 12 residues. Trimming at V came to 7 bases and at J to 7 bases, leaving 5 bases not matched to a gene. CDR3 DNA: TGCAGCGGAGGACAGGGAATCGGGGAGCTGTTTTTT. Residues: CSGGQGIGELFF.

The CDR3 is CASSLRGYMNTEAFF. CDR3 bases: TGTGCCAGCTCACTGAGAGGGTACATGAACACTGAAGCTTTCTTT. The chain recombines TRBV18 with TRBJ1-1; no clear D. Trimming removed 4 bases from V and 0 bases from J, with 12 bases in between. This CDR3 is 15 amino acids long. Germline assignment: CDR1 KGHSH and CDR2 LQKENI.

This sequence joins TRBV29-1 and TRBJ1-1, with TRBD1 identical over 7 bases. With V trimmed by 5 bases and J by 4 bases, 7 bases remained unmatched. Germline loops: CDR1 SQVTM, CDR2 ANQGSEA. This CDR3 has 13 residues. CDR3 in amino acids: CSVPRGDSTEAFF. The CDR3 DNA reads TGCAGCGTTCCCAGGGGGGACAGCACTGAAGCTTTCTTT.

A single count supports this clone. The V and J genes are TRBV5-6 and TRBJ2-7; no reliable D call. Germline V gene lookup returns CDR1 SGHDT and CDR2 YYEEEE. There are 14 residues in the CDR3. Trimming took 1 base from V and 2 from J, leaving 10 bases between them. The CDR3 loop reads CASSLYSRTYEQYF. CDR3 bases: TGTGCCAGCAGCTTGTACTCAAGAACCTACGAGCAGTACTTC.

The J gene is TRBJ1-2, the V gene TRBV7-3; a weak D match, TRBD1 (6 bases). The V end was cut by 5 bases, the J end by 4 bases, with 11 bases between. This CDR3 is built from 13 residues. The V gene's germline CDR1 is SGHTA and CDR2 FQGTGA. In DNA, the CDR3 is TGTGCCAGCAGCCCGAGACAGGCCTATGGCTACACCTTC. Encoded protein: CASSPRQAYGYTF.

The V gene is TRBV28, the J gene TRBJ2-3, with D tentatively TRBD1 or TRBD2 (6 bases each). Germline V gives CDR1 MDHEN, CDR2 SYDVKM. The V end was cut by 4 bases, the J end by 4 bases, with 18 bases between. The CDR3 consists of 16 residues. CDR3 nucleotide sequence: TGTGCCAGCAGTTCCGGGGACTGGGCAGGGGCAGATACGCAGTATTTT. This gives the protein CASSSGDWAGADTQYF.